This TCR beta chain was documented in a study of blood T cell repertoires in COVID-19. Study-wide background: The United States, Italy and Spain provided the acute and convalescent COVID-19 samples. From T cells, B-cell-depleted T cells, or PBMCs came the material, which was cDNA or gDNA.

In the authors' methods: Reference gene primer amplification in the assay estimated nucleated cell counts. The table came from immunoSEQ multiplex PCR; TCRdb's copy has only in-frame clones and leaves some out. V and J calls and clone size follow that table, whereas D and trimming were derived from the DNA. The data hold about 75,000 clones, with more than 75% observed a single time. Germline-derived CDR1 and CDR2 are SGDLS and YYNGEE. The CDR3 spans 15 residues. The ends were cut back, 0 bases at V and 0 bases at J, with 10 bases in the middle. The J gene is TRBJ2-7, the V gene TRBV9; no definite D call. Sequencing was carried out using peripheral blood. This TCR was recovered from a human donor in a cohort sampled during active COVID-19. The CDR3 DNA sequence: TGTGCCAGCAGCGTAGGGCAGGCCAGCTCCTACGAGCAGTACTTC. Its translation is CASSVGQASSYEQYF.